Listed below are T cell receptor beta chains from one sample, sequenced in a study of patients and donors after allogeneic stem cell transplantation. TCRdb re-analysed the RT-PCR reads in MiXCR, keeping a single row per CDR3 protein. The sample records 15,000 to 20,000 distinct CDR3 sequences, around 4.5% being singletons. The material sequenced was blood, either unsorted or a sorted T cell fraction (not recorded which). The receptors here all came from a human donor who was either an allogeneic HSCT recipient or a stem cell or donor lymphocyte infusion donor (not recorded which). It is not recorded whose cells these are; they may come from a transplant donor. CDR3s include the opening cysteine and the closing phenylalanine or tryptophan. Each record gives: V gene, D gene, CDR3 protein. The D gene is left open where the match is weak.

TRBV5-8 - CASSLAMGSYGYTF
TRBV11-2 - CASSWVTSSTDTQYF
TRBV6-1 - CASSENTRGWDYEQYF
TRBV4-1 - CASSHLRWIRHTEAFF
TRBV7-8 TRBD2 CASSLAAGGRTDTQYF
TRBV7-8 TRBD1 CASSSDRVGGELFF
TRBV19 - CASSYRDLSNNEQFF
TRBV6-1 TRBD1 CASSNRDRGHYEQYF
TRBV6-1 - CASSTGGGRPEAFF
TRBV6-2/TRBV6-3 TRBD2 CARSYGGLARVLF
TRBV5-1 - CASSLGAGLGQPQHF
TRBV28 - CASNYNSPLHF
TRBV3-1 TRBD1 CASSQDGTGAEKLFF
TRBV9 - CASSVDPQVGEQYF
TRBV11-3 - CASSLEAGVGETQYF
TRBV7-2 TRBD1 CASSPGYRGSGTQYF